The 15 T cell receptor beta chains below come from one sample, sequenced in a study of identical twins (dated by TCRdb to between 2015 and 2016). Library prep was done by 5' RACE. Instrument on record: Illumina HiSeq 2000. TCRdb reprocessing: public reads trimmed at Q25 with fastp, clones called with MiXCR, in-frame beta chains kept. Duplicate CDR3 protein sequences are folded into a single record with the most common DNA and genes. The table for this sample lists 1.5 million to 2 million distinct CDR3 sequences; 25% to 35% of them were counted only once. 0.27% of the sample is in the top ten clones. Specimen: cord blood. These TCRs come from a newborn girl in good health.

This chain links TRBV16 with TRBJ1-5; possible D gene TRBD1, 6 bases. Trimming left V 1 base short and J 3 bases short, with 13 bases between. The CDR3 spans 16 residues. Germline assignment: CDR1 KGHSY and CDR2 FQNENV. This chain's CDR3 is CASSQLEQGINQPQHF. DNA for the CDR3: TGTGCCAGCAGCCAATTAGAACAGGGCATCAATCAGCCCCAGCATTTT.

This clonotype was seen only a few times. V gene TRBV3-1 combines with J gene TRBJ2-1; TRBD2 matches at 9 bases. Germline loops: CDR1 LGHDT, CDR2 YNNKEL (reference sequence). The CDR3 runs 14 residues. Trimming removed 1 base from V and 6 bases from J; junction bases left unmatched: 1. The CDR3 sequence is CASSQGSGSNEQFF. The DNA of the CDR3 is TGTGCCAGCAGCCAAGGTAGCGGGAGCAATGAGCAGTTCTTC.

The V gene is TRBV19, the J gene TRBJ1-2, with D possibly matching TRBD1 (5 bases). The CDR3 is 14 residues long. V lost 5 bases to trimming and J lost 5 bases, with 15 bases between them. Germline lookup yields CDR1 LNHDA and CDR2 SQIVND (reference sequence). This CDR3 is CASSPDRLAYGYTF. The CDR3 DNA follows: TGTGCCAGTAGTCCCGACAGATTAGCGTATGGCTACACCTTC.

This clonotype was detected ten times or more. The CDR3 protein is CASSQDDPGDTQYF. CDR3 bases: TGTGCCAGCAGCCAAGACGATCCGGGAGATACGCAGTATTTT. The chain has TRBV4-2 and TRBJ2-3; no definite D call. In germline, CDR1 is LGHNA, CDR2 YNFKEQ. The CDR3 contains 14 residues. Trimming removed 0 bases from V and 5 bases from J, with 9 bases in between.

This sequence joins TRBV27 and TRBJ1-3, with D maybe TRBD1 (5 bases). V gave up 5 bases and J gave up 1 base, with 21 bases separating them. Germline CDR1 MNHEY, CDR2 SMNVEV (reference sequence). The CDR3 is 18 amino acids. The DNA of the CDR3 is TGTGCCAGCAGTCCCGGGGGGTCCTCAGCTGCGTCTGGAAACACCATATATTTT. This encodes CASSPGGSSAASGNTIYF.

The chain carries TRBV27 and TRBJ1-5; no reliable D call. CDR3 length equals 14 residues. Germline V gene sequence: CDR1 MNHEY, CDR2 SMNVEV (reference sequence). Trimming stripped 2 bases from V and 7 bases from J, with 12 bases between. CDR3 bases: TGTGCCAGCAGTTTACGTCAGCCAAGACAGCCCCAGCATTTT. Amino acid sequence: CASSLRQPRQPQHF.

This sequence joins TRBV6-5 and TRBJ2-1, with 8 bases that match TRBD2. The J call may be mistaken, given a closer DNA end match to TRBJ2-7. The CDR3 sequence is 16 residues long. CDR1 and CDR2 from the germline V gene are MNHEY and SVGAGI. The CDR3 region has the DNA TGTGCCAGCAGTTACTCGGGCGGGAGGATCAACAATGAGCAGTACTTC. Protein sequence: CASSYSGGRINNEQYF.

This clonotype was seen only a few times. The chain couples TRBV20-1 to TRBJ2-1, with 7 bases aligning to TRBD2. The CDR3 spans 19 residues. The germline CDR1 and CDR2 sequences are DFQATT and SNEGSKA (reference sequence). V shed 3 bases, J shed 3 bases, and the junction held 20 bases outside the gene matches. The CDR3 nucleotides read TGCAGTGCTAGTCCCCAAGCGGGACGTAGCCGAATCAACTACAATGAGCAGTTCTTC. Translated, it gives CSASPQAGRSRINYNEQFF.

This clonotype has only a few counts. The chain combines TRBV12-3 or TRBV12-4 with TRBJ1-4; D not resolved. CDR3 length equals 14 residues. V dropped 6 bases and J dropped 8 bases, with 16 bases sitting between them. CDR3 in amino acids: CASSPNIVGEKLFF. In DNA, the CDR3 is TGTGCCAGCAGCCCCAACATCGTAGGGGAAAAACTGTTTTTT.

The J gene is TRBJ2-1, the V gene TRBV11-2; TRBD1 matches 8 bases. Trimming took 5 bases from V and 9 from J; bases not matched to a gene: 15. CDR1 is SGHAT, CDR2 FQNNGV, per germline. The CDR3 totals 16 residues. The CDR3 spells CASSPTGGRSFGEQFF. As DNA, the CDR3 is TGTGCCAGCAGCCCAACAGGGGGTAGGTCGTTTGGTGAGCAGTTCTTC.

This clonotype was counted many times. This rearrangement joins TRBV6-6 to TRBJ1-2; D is perhaps TRBD1 (5 bases). The length of the CDR3 is 13 residues. Deletions cut 2 bases from V and 7 bases from J, with 11 bases between. The germline gives CDR1 MNHNY, CDR2 SVGAGI (reference sequence). In DNA form, the CDR3 reads TGTGCCAGCAGTTACGCCTGGGGGTTTGGCTACACCTTC. Protein: CASSYAWGFGYTF.

Ten or more counts support this clonotype. One end of the junction does not line up with germline, which may come from a read error. The chain carries TRBV4-1 and TRBJ2-3; 11 bases match TRBD1. The CDR3 length is 15 residues. In germline, CDR1 is MGHRA, CDR2 YSYEKL. The CDR3: CASSPGQGATDTQYF. The CDR3, as DNA: TGTGCCAGCTCACCCGGACAGGGGGCGACGGATACGCAGTATTTT.

Of note for this clonotype: The junction and the germline gene differ at one end; a read error may be behind it. The chain links TRBV5-1 to TRBJ2-1; 12 bases align to TRBD2. Germline loops: CDR1 SGHRS, CDR2 YFSETQ. The CDR3 spans 18 residues. The CDR3 sequence: CASSLSGGTSGSFNEQFF. CDR3 bases: TGCGCCAGCAGCCTAAGTGGGGGGACTAGCGGGTCCTTCAATGAGCAGTTCTTC.

This clonotype has a handful of counts. The genes are TRBV7-8 and TRBJ2-4; D unclear. Germline lookup yields CDR1 SGHVS and CDR2 FQNEAQ. V shed 5 bases and J shed 4 bases, with 12 bases lying between them. The CDR3 totals 14 residues. The DNA for the CDR3 is TGTGCCAGCAGCATATCGATTGGGAAAAACATTCAGTACTTC. It specifies CASSISIGKNIQYF.

This rearrangement joins TRBV20-1 to TRBJ2-1; 8 bases are shared with TRBD1. The CDR3 runs to 14 residues. Germline lookup yields CDR1 DFQATT and CDR2 SNEGSKA (reference sequence). Trimming cost V 4 bases and J 6 bases; bases outside gene matches: 8. In DNA, the CDR3 is TGCAGTGCTACCAACAGGGGGATCTCCAATGAGCAGTTCTTC. This codes for CSATNRGISNEQFF.